These T cell receptor beta chains were read from a single sample in a study of OX40 agonist ivuxolimab in advanced cancers. Generated by immunoSEQ multiplex PCR, the TCRdb table keeps only in-frame clones and is missing some. The repertoire consists of about 28,000 clones, with more than 75% occurring once and the leading ten covering roughly 15%. The sample consisted of CD4+ or CD8+ T cells sorted from blood, taken in a trial of the OX40 agonist ivuxolimab. These receptors were obtained from an adult with an advanced solid tumor such as melanoma, head and neck, liver or kidney cancer. CDR3s include the opening cysteine and the closing phenylalanine or tryptophan. Each record gives: V gene, J gene, clone size, D gene, CDR3 DNA, CDR3 protein. The D gene is left open where the match is weak. Not all rows give a size; the values are once, few, many and, for expanded clones, a class.

v_call: TRBV14; j_call: TRBJ2-1; clone_size: NA; d_call: NA; cdr3_nt: TGTGCCAGCAGCCAAGCGGCGGGCCGGGCGGCGGAGCAGTTCTTC; cdr3_aa: CASSQAAGRAAEQFF
v_call: TRBV7-3; j_call: TRBJ2-1; clone_size: NA; d_call: TRBD2; cdr3_nt: TGTGCCAGCAGCGAGCTAGCGGGAGCCTACAATGAGCAGTTCTTC; cdr3_aa: CASSELAGAYNEQFF
v_call: TRBV6-1; j_call: TRBJ1-4; clone_size: NA; d_call: TRBD1; cdr3_nt: TGTGCCAGCAATCGGGACAGGGGGGATGAAAAACTGTTTTTT; cdr3_aa: CASNRDRGDEKLFF
v_call: TRBV29-1; j_call: TRBJ1-1; clone_size: NA; d_call: NA; cdr3_nt: TGCAGCCTTCGGATGAACACTGAAGCTTTCTTT; cdr3_aa: CSLRMNTEAFF
v_call: TRBV28; j_call: TRBJ1-4; clone_size: once; d_call: NA; cdr3_nt: TGTGCCACCGGGAGGCAGGTCTATGGAAAACTGTTTTTT; cdr3_aa: CATGRQVYGKLFF
v_call: TRBV7-2; j_call: TRBJ2-1; clone_size: NA; d_call: NA; cdr3_nt: TGTGCCAGCAGCTTAGAGGTGGGCGGCAGCTCCTACAATGAGCAGTTCTTC; cdr3_aa: CASSLEVGGSSYNEQFF
v_call: TRBV10-3; j_call: TRBJ1-1; clone_size: medium-sized; d_call: NA; cdr3_nt: TGTGCCATCAGGGGGGTAAACGGTGAAGCTTTCTTT; cdr3_aa: CAIRGVNGEAFF
v_call: TRBV4-3; j_call: TRBJ2-1; clone_size: NA; d_call: NA; cdr3_nt: TGCGCCAGCAGCCAAGACTATATTGCGGAAGTGGGCAATGAGCAGTTCTTC; cdr3_aa: CASSQDYIAEVGNEQFF
v_call: TRBV27; j_call: TRBJ2-1; clone_size: NA; d_call: NA; cdr3_nt: TGTGCCACAATGGGCCAGAGCTCCTACAATGAGCAGTTCTTC; cdr3_aa: CATMGQSSYNEQFF
v_call: TRBV13; j_call: TRBJ2-3; clone_size: NA; d_call: TRBD2; cdr3_nt: TGTGCCAGCAGCATCCGTAGCGGGAGAGAAACAGATACGCAGTATTTT; cdr3_aa: CASSIRSGRETDTQYF
v_call: TRBV27; j_call: TRBJ1-1; clone_size: NA; d_call: NA; cdr3_nt: TGTGCCAGCAGCCAGGGGTATACTACTGAAGCTTTCTTT; cdr3_aa: CASSQGYTTEAFF
v_call: TRBV19; j_call: TRBJ2-1; clone_size: NA; d_call: NA; cdr3_nt: TGTGCCAGTAGCCCCGCGGTCAACTACAATGAGCAGTTCTTC; cdr3_aa: CASSPAVNYNEQFF
v_call: TRBV19; j_call: TRBJ2-1; clone_size: NA; d_call: TRBD2; cdr3_nt: TGTGCCAGTAGTCTGTGGACTAGCCGGGGCCCCTACAATGAGCAGTTCTTC; cdr3_aa: CASSLWTSRGPYNEQFF
v_call: TRBV9; j_call: TRBJ1-1; clone_size: NA; d_call: NA; cdr3_nt: TGTGCCAGCAGCGTAGGAGGAGGGGAAGCTTTCTTT; cdr3_aa: CASSVGGGEAFF
v_call: TRBV9; j_call: TRBJ2-3; clone_size: NA; d_call: NA; cdr3_nt: TGTGCCAGCAGCGCCGCGGACCAATCCTTTGTGGATACGCAGTATTTT; cdr3_aa: CASSAADQSFVDTQYF
v_call: TRBV5-1; j_call: TRBJ2-7; clone_size: NA; d_call: TRBD2; cdr3_nt: TGCGCCAGCAAGGCAGGGCGAGATAGCGGGACCTCCGAGCAGTACTTC; cdr3_aa: CASKAGRDSGTSEQYF
v_call: TRBV4-1; j_call: TRBJ2-7; clone_size: NA; d_call: TRBD2; cdr3_nt: TGCGCCAGCAGCCAAGATGGGACTAGCGGGAGTTGGGAGCAGTACTTC; cdr3_aa: CASSQDGTSGSWEQYF
v_call: TRBV2; j_call: TRBJ2-1; clone_size: NA; d_call: NA; cdr3_nt: TGTGCCAGCAGGGGACCTTTCTACAATGAGCAGTTCTTC; cdr3_aa: CASRGPFYNEQFF
v_call: TRBV9; j_call: TRBJ2-1; clone_size: NA; d_call: TRBD1; cdr3_nt: TGTGCCAGCAGCGTAGCCTTTGGGACAGACTACAATGAGCAGTTCTTC; cdr3_aa: CASSVAFGTDYNEQFF
v_call: TRBV19; j_call: TRBJ2-3; clone_size: NA; d_call: TRBD2; cdr3_nt: TGTGCCAGTAGTGCGAGACTAGCGGGTAGCACAGATACGCAGTATTTT; cdr3_aa: CASSARLAGSTDTQYF
v_call: TRBV9; j_call: TRBJ2-5; clone_size: NA; d_call: NA; cdr3_nt: TGTGCCAGCAGCAAAGGGATGGAGACCCAGTACTTC; cdr3_aa: CASSKGMETQYF
v_call: TRBV25-1; j_call: TRBJ2-7; clone_size: NA; d_call: NA; cdr3_nt: TGTGCCAGCAGTGAAATACAGGGTTCCTACGAGCAGTACTTC; cdr3_aa: CASSEIQGSYEQYF
v_call: TRBV9; j_call: TRBJ2-3; clone_size: NA; d_call: NA; cdr3_nt: TGTGCCAGCAGCGTAGGCGTAGGAGCGGGCACAGATACGCAGTATTTT; cdr3_aa: CASSVGVGAGTDTQYF
v_call: TRBV28; j_call: TRBJ2-7; clone_size: NA; d_call: NA; cdr3_nt: TGTGCCAGCAGTTTTGGTTATGGTGTTGGGGTCACAACGACCGAGCAGTACTTC; cdr3_aa: CASSFGYGVGVTTTEQYF
v_call: TRBV4-3; j_call: TRBJ2-5; clone_size: NA; d_call: TRBD2; cdr3_nt: TGCGCCAGCAGCCAAGAGTGGGACGGGAGGGCCCCTCCCCAAGAGACCCAGTACTTC; cdr3_aa: CASSQEWDGRAPPQETQYF
v_call: TRBV21-1; j_call: TRBJ2-5; clone_size: NA; d_call: NA; cdr3_nt: TGTGCCAGCAACAAAGTGGCACACGCAGACCTTAAAGAGACCCAGTACTTC; cdr3_aa: CASNKVAHADLKETQYF
v_call: TRBV5-5; j_call: TRBJ2-7; clone_size: NA; d_call: NA; cdr3_nt: TGTGCCAGCAGCTTCTCTGCGGGACACTACGAGCAGTACTTC; cdr3_aa: CASSFSAGHYEQYF
v_call: TRBV13; j_call: TRBJ2-3; clone_size: NA; d_call: NA; cdr3_nt: TGTGCCAGCAGCTTTCCTCCCACAGATACGCAGTATTTT; cdr3_aa: CASSFPPTDTQYF
v_call: TRBV14; j_call: TRBJ2-1; clone_size: NA; d_call: NA; cdr3_nt: TGTGCCAGCAGCCACCAAGCTAGCCTGGGTGAGCAGTTCTTC; cdr3_aa: CASSHQASLGEQFF
v_call: TRBV5-1; j_call: TRBJ2-2; clone_size: NA; d_call: NA; cdr3_nt: TGCGCCAGTTATAACACCGGGGAGCTGTTTTTT; cdr3_aa: CASYNTGELFF
v_call: TRBV7-2; j_call: TRBJ2-3; clone_size: NA; d_call: NA; cdr3_nt: TGTGCCAGCAGCCTAAGCTGGCTATCGGGAGATACGCAGTATTTT; cdr3_aa: CASSLSWLSGDTQYF
v_call: TRBV6-1; j_call: TRBJ2-3; clone_size: NA; d_call: TRBD2; cdr3_nt: TGTGCCAGCAGCTGGACTAGCGGGGGCACAGATACGCAGTATTTT; cdr3_aa: CASSWTSGGTDTQYF
v_call: TRBV28; j_call: TRBJ1-2; clone_size: medium-sized; d_call: TRBD1; cdr3_nt: TGTGCCAGCATAGACAGGGGGCAAGGCTATGGCTACACCTTC; cdr3_aa: CASIDRGQGYGYTF
v_call: TRBV6-5; j_call: TRBJ1-4; clone_size: NA; d_call: NA; cdr3_nt: TGTGCCAGCAAGGCCTGGGACGGGGGAAATGAAAAACTGTTTTTT; cdr3_aa: CASKAWDGGNEKLFF
v_call: TRBV7-7; j_call: TRBJ1-3; clone_size: medium-sized; d_call: NA; cdr3_nt: TGTGCTAGCAGCTTATTAGAGGGAAACACCATATATTTT; cdr3_aa: CASSLLEGNTIYF
v_call: TRBV28; j_call: TRBJ1-5; clone_size: NA; d_call: NA; cdr3_nt: TGTGCCAGCAGTATACAAGGACCTAATCAGCCCCAGCATTTT; cdr3_aa: CASSIQGPNQPQHF
v_call: TRBV4-1; j_call: TRBJ2-7; clone_size: NA; d_call: TRBD2; cdr3_nt: TGCGCCAGCAGCCAAGGGGTAGCGGGAGCTTACGAGCAGTACTTC; cdr3_aa: CASSQGVAGAYEQYF
v_call: TRBV5-4; j_call: TRBJ2-5; clone_size: NA; d_call: NA; cdr3_nt: TGTGCCAGCAGCTTAAGGGTGGCGGACCCCGACTGGGGAGAGACCCAGTACTTC; cdr3_aa: CASSLRVADPDWGETQYF
v_call: TRBV5-4; j_call: TRBJ2-3; clone_size: NA; d_call: TRBD2; cdr3_nt: TGTGCCAGCAAGCTGGGGCGGGAGGATACGCAGTATTTT; cdr3_aa: CASKLGREDTQYF
v_call: TRBV9; j_call: TRBJ2-5; clone_size: NA; d_call: NA; cdr3_nt: TGTGCCAGCAGCGTAACGGGAAAAGAGACCCAGTACTTC; cdr3_aa: CASSVTGKETQYF
v_call: TRBV5-4; j_call: TRBJ2-7; clone_size: NA; d_call: NA; cdr3_nt: TGTGCCAGCAGCCCCCGGCTAAAGGAGCACGAGCAGTACTTC; cdr3_aa: CASSPRLKEHEQYF
v_call: TRBV18; j_call: TRBJ1-1; clone_size: once; d_call: TRBD1; cdr3_nt: TGTGCCAGCTCACCAAGGGACAGGGGGCTAGCCGGGGACACTGAAGCTTTCTTT; cdr3_aa: CASSPRDRGLAGDTEAFF
v_call: TRBV19; j_call: TRBJ1-2; clone_size: NA; d_call: NA; cdr3_nt: TGTGCCAGTAGTCCATGGGGTGATGGCTACACCTTC; cdr3_aa: CASSPWGDGYTF
v_call: TRBV4-1; j_call: TRBJ2-3; clone_size: NA; d_call: NA; cdr3_nt: TGCGCCAGCAGCCAAGATCTGACGGCCTACGGTGCGCAGTATTTT; cdr3_aa: CASSQDLTAYGAQYF
v_call: TRBV12-5; j_call: TRBJ1-4; clone_size: NA; d_call: NA; cdr3_nt: TGTGCTAGTGTTCCTAGACCGCCGGGACGGGCTAATGAAAAACTGTTTTTT; cdr3_aa: CASVPRPPGRANEKLFF
v_call: TRBV5-1; j_call: TRBJ2-1; clone_size: medium-sized; d_call: NA; cdr3_nt: TGCGCCAGCACCTTTCCTTCAGGGGATGAGCAGTTCTTC; cdr3_aa: CASTFPSGDEQFF
v_call: TRBV19; j_call: TRBJ2-1; clone_size: NA; d_call: TRBD2; cdr3_nt: TGTGCCAGTAGTATTGTCAGCGGGGTCTCCGATGAGCAGTTCTTC; cdr3_aa: CASSIVSGVSDEQFF
v_call: TRBV7-9; j_call: TRBJ2-7; clone_size: once; d_call: NA; cdr3_nt: TGTGCCAGCAGCTTAATTGGAGCGGCCTACGAGCAGTACTTC; cdr3_aa: CASSLIGAAYEQYF
v_call: TRBV5-1; j_call: TRBJ2-1; clone_size: NA; d_call: TRBD2; cdr3_nt: TGCGCCAGCAGCTTGTGGCGGGGGGCGGATAATGAGCAGTTCTTC; cdr3_aa: CASSLWRGADNEQFF
v_call: TRBV6-5; j_call: TRBJ2-7; clone_size: NA; d_call: TRBD2; cdr3_nt: TGTGCCAGCAGTCCCCGGGAGGGGGGCTACGAGCAGTACTTC; cdr3_aa: CASSPREGGYEQYF
v_call: TRBV7-6; j_call: TRBJ2-6; clone_size: NA; d_call: NA; cdr3_nt: TGTGCCAGCCAGAATGTCTCTGGGGCCAACGTCCTGACTTTC; cdr3_aa: CASQNVSGANVLTF
v_call: TRBV28; j_call: TRBJ2-7; clone_size: NA; d_call: TRBD1; cdr3_nt: TGTGCCAGCAGCCCGGGACAGTCCTACGAGCAGTACTTC; cdr3_aa: CASSPGQSYEQYF
v_call: TRBV7-2; j_call: TRBJ2-2; clone_size: NA; d_call: NA; cdr3_nt: TGTGCCAGCAGCCTCAGCAACACCGGGGAGCTGTTTTTT; cdr3_aa: CASSLSNTGELFF
v_call: TRBV28; j_call: TRBJ1-5; clone_size: NA; d_call: TRBD1; cdr3_nt: TGTGCCAGCAGTTTATGGGACACAGGACAGGGCAATCAGCCCCAGCATTTT; cdr3_aa: CASSLWDTGQGNQPQHF
v_call: TRBV19; j_call: TRBJ1-5; clone_size: medium-sized; d_call: NA; cdr3_nt: TGTGCCAGTTCTGGATGGGGGCAGGGCCATCAGCCCCAGCATTTT; cdr3_aa: CASSGWGQGHQPQHF